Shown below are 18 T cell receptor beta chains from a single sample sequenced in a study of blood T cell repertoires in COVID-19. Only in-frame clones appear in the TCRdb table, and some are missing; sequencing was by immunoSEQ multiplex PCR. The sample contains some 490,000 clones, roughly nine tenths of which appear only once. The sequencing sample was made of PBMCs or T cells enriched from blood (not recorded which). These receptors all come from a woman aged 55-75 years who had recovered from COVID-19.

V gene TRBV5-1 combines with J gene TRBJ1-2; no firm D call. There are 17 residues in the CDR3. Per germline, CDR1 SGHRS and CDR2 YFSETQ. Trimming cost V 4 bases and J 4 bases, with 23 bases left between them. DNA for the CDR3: TGCGCCAGCAGCCCATGGGCTGCGGGTAGAGAGACCTATGGCTACACCTTC. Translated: CASSPWAAGRETYGYTF.

In DNA form, the CDR3 reads TGTGCCAGCAGCTCACAGGGCCCGAGGGGTGGCTACACCTTC. Translating it yields CASSSQGPRGGYTF. The chain uses TRBV11-2 and TRBJ1-2; weak D call: TRBD1 (6 bases). Trimming stripped 4 bases from V and 7 bases from J, with 16 bases between. CDR3 length: 14 residues. The germline CDR1 and CDR2 sequences are SGHAT and FQNNGV. Combining the CDR3 with reference TRBV11-2 and TRBJ1-2 gives the whole variable domain EAGVAQSPRYKIIEKRQSVAFWCNPISGHATLYWYQQILGQGPKLLIQFQNNGVVDDSQLPKDRFSAERLKGVDSTLKIQPAKLEDSAVYLCASSSQGPRGGYTFGSGTRLTVV.

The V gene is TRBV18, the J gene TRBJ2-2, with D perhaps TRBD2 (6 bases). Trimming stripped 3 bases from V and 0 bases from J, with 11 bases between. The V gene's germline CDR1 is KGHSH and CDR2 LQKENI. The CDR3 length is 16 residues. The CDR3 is CASSPVIAANTGELFF. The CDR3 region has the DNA TGTGCCAGCTCACCGGTAATAGCGGCGAACACCGGGGAGCTGTTTTTT.

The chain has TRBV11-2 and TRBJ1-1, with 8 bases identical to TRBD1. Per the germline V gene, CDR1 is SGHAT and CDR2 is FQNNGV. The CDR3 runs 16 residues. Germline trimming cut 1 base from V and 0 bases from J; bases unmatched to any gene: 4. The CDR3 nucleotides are TGTGCCAGCAGCTTAGCCGGACAGGGAGTGAACACTGAAGCTTTCTTT. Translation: CASSLAGQGVNTEAFF. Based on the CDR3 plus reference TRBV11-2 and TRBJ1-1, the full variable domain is EAGVAQSPRYKIIEKRQSVAFWCNPISGHATLYWYQQILGQGPKLLIQFQNNGVVDDSQLPKDRFSAERLKGVDSTLKIQPAKLEDSAVYLCASSLAGQGVNTEAFFGQGTRLTVV.

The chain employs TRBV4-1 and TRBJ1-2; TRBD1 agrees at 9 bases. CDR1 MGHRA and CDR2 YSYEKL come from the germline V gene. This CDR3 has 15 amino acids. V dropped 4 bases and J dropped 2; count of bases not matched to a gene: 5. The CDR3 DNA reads TGCGCCAGCAGCCCCTCGGACAGGGGAAACTATGGCTACACCTTC. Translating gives CASSPSDRGNYGYTF.

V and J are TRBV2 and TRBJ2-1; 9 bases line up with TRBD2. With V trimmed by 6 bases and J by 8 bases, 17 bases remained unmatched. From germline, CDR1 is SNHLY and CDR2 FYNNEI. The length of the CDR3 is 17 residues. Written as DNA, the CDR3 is TGTGCCAGCAGCCAAACCCACTTGGGCGGGGGGGCGTATGAGCAGTTCTTC. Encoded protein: CASSQTHLGGGAYEQFF. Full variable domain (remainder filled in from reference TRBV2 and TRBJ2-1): EPEVTQTPSHQVTQMGQEVILRCVPISNHLYFYWYRQILGQKVEFLVSFYNNEISEKSEIFDDQFSVERPDGSNFTLKIRSTKLEDSAMYFCASSQTHLGGGAYEQFFGPGTRLTVL.

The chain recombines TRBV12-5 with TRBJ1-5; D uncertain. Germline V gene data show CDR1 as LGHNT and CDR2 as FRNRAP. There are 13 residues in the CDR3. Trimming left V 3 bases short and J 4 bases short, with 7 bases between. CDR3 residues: CASGFEANQPQHF. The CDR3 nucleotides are TGTGCTAGTGGTTTTGAAGCAAATCAGCCCCAGCATTTT.

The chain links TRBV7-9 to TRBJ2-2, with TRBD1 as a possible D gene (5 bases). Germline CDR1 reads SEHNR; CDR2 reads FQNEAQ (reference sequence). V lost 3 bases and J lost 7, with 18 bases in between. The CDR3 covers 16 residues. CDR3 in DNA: TGTGCCAGCAGCTTCCTGAGGCAGGGTAGTGGCGGGGAGCTGTTTTTT. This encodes CASSFLRQGSGGELFF.

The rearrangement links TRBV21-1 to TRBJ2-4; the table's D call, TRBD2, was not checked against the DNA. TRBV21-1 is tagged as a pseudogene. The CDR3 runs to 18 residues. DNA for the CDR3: TGTGCCAGCAGCAAGTGGAAGGACCCTAAGCGGGCCAAAAACATTCAGTACTTC. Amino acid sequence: CASSKWKDPKRAKNIQYF.

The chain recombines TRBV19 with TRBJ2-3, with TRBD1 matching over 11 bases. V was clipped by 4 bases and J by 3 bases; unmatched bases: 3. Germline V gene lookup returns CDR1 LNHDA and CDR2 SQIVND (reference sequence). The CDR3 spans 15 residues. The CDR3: CASSTGQGATDTQYF. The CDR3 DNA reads TGTGCCAGTAGTACTGGACAGGGGGCGACAGATACGCAGTATTTT.

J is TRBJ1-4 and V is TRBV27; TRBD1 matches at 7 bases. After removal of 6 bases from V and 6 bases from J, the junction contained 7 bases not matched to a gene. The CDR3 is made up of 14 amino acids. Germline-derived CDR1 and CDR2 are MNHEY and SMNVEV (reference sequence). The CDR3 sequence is CASRPTGSHEKLFF. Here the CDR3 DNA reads TGTGCCAGCAGGCCGACAGGGAGCCATGAAAAACTGTTTTTT.

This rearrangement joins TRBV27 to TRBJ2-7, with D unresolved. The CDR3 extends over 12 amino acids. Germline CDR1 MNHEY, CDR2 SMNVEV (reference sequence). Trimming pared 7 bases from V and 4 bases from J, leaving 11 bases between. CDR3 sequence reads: CASIRYRYEQYF. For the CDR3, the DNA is TGTGCCAGCATACGTTACAGATACGAGCAGTACTTC.

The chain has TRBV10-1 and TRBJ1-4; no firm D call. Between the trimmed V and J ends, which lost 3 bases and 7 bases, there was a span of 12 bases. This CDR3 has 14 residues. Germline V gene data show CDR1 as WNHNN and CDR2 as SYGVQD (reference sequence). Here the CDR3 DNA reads TGCGCCAGCAGTGATTCCCATACGGGTGAAAAACTGTTTTTT. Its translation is CASSDSHTGEKLFF.

In nucleotides, the CDR3 is TGTGCCAGCCGGCGGACAGGGCGGTACGAGCAGTACGTC. It translates to CASRRTGRYEQYV. The V call is TRBV6-5, the J call TRBJ2-7; 8 nucleotides match TRBD1. The CDR3 is 13 residues long. Germline-derived CDR1 and CDR2 are MNHEY and SVGAGI. Losses at the gene ends were 8 bases for V and 4 bases for J; bases not matched to a gene: 7.

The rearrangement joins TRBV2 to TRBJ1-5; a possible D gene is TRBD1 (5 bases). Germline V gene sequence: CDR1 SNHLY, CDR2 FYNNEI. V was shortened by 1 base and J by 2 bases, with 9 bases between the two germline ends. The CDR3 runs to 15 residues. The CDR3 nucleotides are TGTGCCAGCAGTGAAGGGGCGACAGGCAATCAGCCCCAGCATTTT. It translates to CASSEGATGNQPQHF.

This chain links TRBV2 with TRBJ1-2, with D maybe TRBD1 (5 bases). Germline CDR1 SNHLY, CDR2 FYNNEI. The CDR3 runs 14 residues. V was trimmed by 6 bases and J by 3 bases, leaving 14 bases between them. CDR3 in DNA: TGTGCCAGCAGATGGGGGAGGGAGGACTATGGCTACACCTTC. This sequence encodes CASRWGREDYGYTF.

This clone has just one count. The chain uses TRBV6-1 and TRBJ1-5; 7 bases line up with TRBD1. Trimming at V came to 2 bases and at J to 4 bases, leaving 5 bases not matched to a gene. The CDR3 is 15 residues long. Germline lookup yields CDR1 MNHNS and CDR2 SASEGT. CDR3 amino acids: CASSEMYRGNQPQHF. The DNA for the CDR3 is TGTGCCAGCAGTGAAATGTACAGGGGTAATCAGCCCCAGCATTTT.

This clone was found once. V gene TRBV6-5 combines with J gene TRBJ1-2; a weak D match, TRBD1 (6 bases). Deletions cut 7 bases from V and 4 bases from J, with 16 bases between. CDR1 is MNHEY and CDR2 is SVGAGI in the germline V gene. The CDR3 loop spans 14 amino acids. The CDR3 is CASTPGADLYGYTF. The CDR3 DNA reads TGTGCCAGCACACCAGGGGCCGACCTCTATGGCTACACCTTC.